These 5 T cell receptor beta chains came from one sample sequenced in a study of T cells in Graves' hyperthyroidism and ophthalmopathy. Amplification of TCR beta CDR3 regions used RNA as the template. The HTBI primer set was used in a first-round RT-PCR of the TCR CDR3. One entry per CDR3 protein results from TCRdb running MiXCR on the multiplex PCR reads. Of around 540,000 distinct CDR3 sequences in the sample, more than 45% are singletons; the top ten hold nearly 8.5%. The sample comprised peripheral blood or thyroid tissue (not recorded which). Receptors were obtained from a woman younger than 35 with Graves' hyperthyroidism.

The chain carries TRBV2 and TRBJ1-5; 10 positions match TRBD1. V lost 6 bases to trimming and J lost 7 bases; unmatched junction nucleotides: 12. CDR3 length: 16 residues. In germline, CDR1 is SNHLY, CDR2 FYNNEI. The CDR3 DNA reads TGTGCCAGCAGGGATGGACAGGGGGGCACCTGGCAGCCCCAGCATTTT. This translates into CASRDGQGGTWQPQHF.

The rearrangement links TRBV29-1 to TRBJ2-7; the D gene is possibly TRBD2 (6 bases). V was shortened by 1 base and J by 2 bases, with 12 bases between the two germline ends. The CDR3 runs to 14 residues. Germline CDR1 reads SQVTM; CDR2 reads ANQGSEA. The CDR3 nucleotides read TGCAGCGTTGAAGGCTCTGGGGAGGCCTACGAGCAGTACTTC. It yields the protein CSVEGSGEAYEQYF.

Of note for this clonotype: Being one base from a much bigger clone, this may be a read error. The rearrangement joins TRBV7-2 to TRBJ1-4, with D possibly TRBD1 on 5 matching bases. The CDR3 extends over 15 amino acids. Germline CDR1 is SGHTA and CDR2 is FQGNSA. Trimming left V 2 bases short and J 6 bases short, with 13 bases between. The CDR3 nucleotides read TGTGCCAGCAGCTTAATGCCGGGGGTAGATGAAAAACTGTTTTTT. Protein sequence: CASSLMPGVDEKLFF.

This clonotype was seen more than once but under ten times. The chain couples TRBV7-9 to TRBJ1-2; D is ambiguous. V was clipped by 3 bases and J by 8 bases, with 13 bases between them. Germline CDR1 reads SEHNR; CDR2 reads FQNEAQ (reference sequence). CDR3 length equals 13 residues. CDR3 sequence reads: CASSFGGPGGYTF. CDR3 DNA sequence: TGTGCCAGCAGCTTTGGAGGGCCGGGAGGCTACACCTTC.

The rearrangement uses TRBV5-1 and TRBJ1-2, with no clear D. The V and J ends lost 3 bases and 4 bases respectively, with 13 bases between them. The CDR3 covers 14 residues. Germline CDR1 SGHRS, CDR2 YFSETQ. CDR3 amino acids: CASSSTGGVYGYTF. DNA of the CDR3: TGCGCCAGCAGCTCAACCGGCGGAGTCTATGGCTACACCTTC.